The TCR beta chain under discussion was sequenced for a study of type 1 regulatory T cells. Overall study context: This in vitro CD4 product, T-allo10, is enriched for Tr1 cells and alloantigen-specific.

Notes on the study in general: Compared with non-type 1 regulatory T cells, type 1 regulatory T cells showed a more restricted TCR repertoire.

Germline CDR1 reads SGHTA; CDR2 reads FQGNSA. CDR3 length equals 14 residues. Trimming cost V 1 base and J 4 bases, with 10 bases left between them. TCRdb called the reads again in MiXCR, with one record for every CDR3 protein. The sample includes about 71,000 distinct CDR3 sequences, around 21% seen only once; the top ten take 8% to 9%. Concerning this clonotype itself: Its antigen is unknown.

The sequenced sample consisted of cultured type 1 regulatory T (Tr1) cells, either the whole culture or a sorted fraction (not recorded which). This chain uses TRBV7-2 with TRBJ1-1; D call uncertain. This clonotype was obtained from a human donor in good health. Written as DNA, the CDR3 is TGTGCCAGCAGCTTAGAGAGGGCAGTCACTGAAGCTTTCTTT. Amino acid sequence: CASSLERAVTEAFF.